The source of this T cell receptor beta chain is a study of shared clonotypes between healthy human individuals. Here immunoSEQ multiplex PCR was the method, and the copy in TCRdb shows in-frame clones only, minus some. Among around 2.1 million clones listed, more than 85% were seen once. Only CD45RO-negative cells positively selected for CCR7 counted as naive CD8 cells, so terminally differentiated effector memory CD45RA+ cells were excluded. Concerning this clone itself: The antigen remains undetermined.

V was clipped by 6 bases and J by 4 bases, with 16 bases between them. The CDR3 contains 15 residues. CDR1 LNHDA and CDR2 SQIVND come from the germline V gene (reference sequence). General study results and limits: Few donors restricted represented genetic and exposure-history diversity.

This receptor was taken from a man between 18 and 35 years old in good health. Some clones in this sample may be carry-over from other donors' samples. The chain joins TRBV19 to TRBJ2-1; a weak D match, TRBD1 (6 bases). What was sequenced was naive CD8+ T cells from PBMCs. CDR3 DNA sequence: TGTGCCAGTAGCGTCTTTGGGGGCCTTTACAATGAGCAGTTCTTC. Translated: CASSVFGGLYNEQFF.